The clone carrying this T cell receptor (beta chain) was detected a few times. Its antigen is as yet unknown. No DNA is shown, since the ends of the CDR3 on it are uncertain; the CDR3 is the one TCRdb lists. These data come from a study of response to subunit inactivated influenza vaccine. Notes on the study in general: With each seasonal influenza vaccination, the authors suggested, few new T cells are recruited.

TCRdb re-derived calls from the RT-PCR reads in MiXCR, one entry per CDR3 protein. The sample lists 600,000 to 700,000 distinct CDR3 sequences, about 14% occurring once. The germline V gene has CDR1 MGHDK and CDR2 SYGVNS. The CDR3 is 14 residues long, counting both termini. The origin of this receptor is a man over 45 who received an inactivated influenza vaccine. This sequence joins TRBV25-1 and TRBJ2-7. The material sequenced was PBMCs from blood, taken 14 to 15 days before vaccination. Here the CDR3 reads CASILAGVPYEQYF.